Shown below are 20 T cell receptor beta chains from a single sample sequenced in a study of T cells expressing NK-cell markers. TCRdb reprocessed the 5' RACE reads and keeps a single row for each CDR3 protein, giving no DNA. The sample totals approximately 440,000 distinct CDR3 sequences. Sequenced input: blood T cells: a sorted CD56 or NKG2C T cell subset, CD4+ or CD8+ T cells, or bulk PBMC T cells (not recorded which). These receptors were collected from a woman aged 45-60 years in good health.

The chain employs TRBV5-1 and TRBJ2-1; TCRdb gives TRBD1 as the D gene, but with no DNA this cannot be confirmed. Germline V gene data show CDR1 as SGHRS and CDR2 as YFSETQ. The CDR3 length is 13 residues. The CDR3 spells CASSSGVADEQFF.

The chain is built from TRBV28 and TRBJ2-3; no DNA is available, so the TRBD1 call from TCRdb remains unchecked. Germline-derived CDR1 and CDR2 are MDHEN and SYDVKM. This CDR3 has 16 residues. CDR3 residues: CASFDRPRGTKDTQYF.

The rearrangement joins TRBV29-1 to TRBJ2-5; TCRdb picks TRBD1, but there is no DNA to check that call. This CDR3 is built from 13 residues. The V gene's germline CDR1 is SQVTM and CDR2 ANQGSEA. The CDR3 spells CSVQSTGGETQYF.

The chain links TRBV5-1 to TRBJ1-1; TCRdb's D call, TRBD1, is unchecked because there is no DNA. Germline CDR1 is SGHRS and CDR2 is YFSETQ. This CDR3 has 13 amino acids. The chain's CDR3 is CASSLVGGESAFF.

V usage is TRBV18 and J usage is TRBJ2-7; the D gene TCRdb calls, TRBD1, cannot be checked with no DNA. This CDR3 has 14 amino acids. Per the germline V gene, CDR1 is KGHSH and CDR2 is LQKENI. CDR3 in amino acids: CASSSSQGGYEQYF.

The V and J genes are TRBV3-1 and TRBJ2-1; without DNA, the TCRdb call of TRBD2 cannot be checked. The CDR3 consists of 16 residues. Germline V CDR1 and CDR2: LGHDT, YNNKEL (reference sequence). CDR3 sequence reads: CASSPPEAGGINEQFF.

This chain links TRBV24-1 with TRBJ2-5; TCRdb lists TRBD1, though no DNA is available to test this call. The CDR3 consists of 14 residues. Germline CDR1 and CDR2: KGHDR and SFDVKD. This chain's CDR3 is CATSDNRAIETQYF.

The chain combines TRBV12-3 or TRBV12-4 with TRBJ2-7; there is no DNA to check the TCRdb D call of TRBD2. The CDR3 consists of 15 residues. The CDR3 spells CASSLEVAGNYEQYF.

The rearrangement uses TRBV27 and TRBJ2-5; with no DNA, the TCRdb D assignment of TRBD2 cannot be verified. CDR1 is MNHEY and CDR2 is SMNVEV in the germline V gene (reference sequence). CDR3 size: 18 residues. The CDR3: CASSRISGAGGPWETQYF.

V is TRBV3-1 and J is TRBJ1-4; the TCRdb call, TRBD1, lacks DNA for checking. The germline CDR1 and CDR2 sequences are LGHDT and YNNKEL (reference sequence). The CDR3 covers 17 residues. The CDR3 region is CASSQNPRGRSQEKLFF. Based on the CDR3 plus reference TRBV3-1 and TRBJ1-4, the full variable domain is DTAVSQTPKYLVTQMGNDKSIKCEQNLGHDTMYWYKQDSKKFLKIMFSYNNKELIINETVPNRFSPKSPDKAHLNLHINSLELGDSAVYFCASSQNPRGRSQEKLFFGSGTQLSVL.

V is TRBV11-3 and J is TRBJ2-1; TCRdb names TRBD2, which stays unverified in the absence of DNA. CDR1 SGHNT and CDR2 YENEEA come from the germline V gene. CDR3 length: 15 residues. This chain's CDR3 is CASSLAASKRASQFF. The full variable domain, in which reference TRBV11-3 and TRBJ2-1 provide the parts outside the CDR3, is EAGVVQSPRYKIIEKKQPVAFWCNPISGHNTLYWYLQNLGQGPELLIRYENEEAVDDSQLPKDRFSAERLKGVDSTLKIQPAELGDSAVYLCASSLAASKRASQFFGPGTRLTVL.

The V and J genes are TRBV11-2 and TRBJ2-2; TCRdb names TRBD2, which stays unverified in the absence of DNA. Germline CDR1 and CDR2: SGHAT and FQNNGV. The CDR3 contains 16 residues. Here the CDR3 reads CASSRTSGRAPGELFF. Full variable domain (rest looked up from reference TRBV11-2 and TRBJ2-2): EAGVAQSPRYKIIEKRQSVAFWCNPISGHATLYWYQQILGQGPKLLIQFQNNGVVDDSQLPKDRFSAERLKGVDSTLKIQPAKLEDSAVYLCASSRTSGRAPGELFFGEGSRLTVL.

The rearrangement joins TRBV20-1 to TRBJ2-3; without DNA, the TCRdb call of TRBD1 cannot be checked. The CDR3 covers 16 residues. CDR1 and CDR2 (germline): DFQATT, SNEGSKA (reference sequence). This CDR3 reads CSARDRSTGVRDTQYF.

J is TRBJ2-3 and V is TRBV21-1. TRBV21-1 is a pseudogene locus. The CDR3 spans 12 residues. The CDR3 loop is CASSKLPDTQYF.

The chain combines TRBV4-1 with TRBJ2-3. The CDR3 extends over 16 amino acids. CDR1 and CDR2 from the germline V gene are MGHRA and YSYEKL. The chain's CDR3 is CASSQELSLVADTQYF.

The rearrangement joins TRBV20-1 to TRBJ1-6; TCRdb picks TRBD1, but there is no DNA to check that call. Germline V lookup: CDR1 DFQATT, CDR2 SNEGSKA (reference sequence). The CDR3 runs 13 residues. CDR3 protein: CSARPGLVSPLHF.

The rearrangement joins TRBV9 to TRBJ2-1. This CDR3 is built from 13 residues. The germline V gene encodes CDR1 SGDLS and CDR2 YYNGEE. This CDR3 is CASSVDVTNEQFF.

This rearrangement joins TRBV7-2 to TRBJ2-3. CDR1 is SGHTA, CDR2 FQGNSA, per germline. CDR3 size: 15 residues. CDR3 sequence: CASSLDGSITDTQYF.

This chain joins TRBV12-3 or TRBV12-4 and TRBJ2-4; TCRdb picks TRBD2, but there is no DNA to check that call. The CDR3 is 14 residues long. The CDR3 here is CASSHTSGRTIQYF.

J is TRBJ1-2 and V is TRBV19; TCRdb's D gene call, TRBD1, goes unchecked for lack of DNA. The germline CDR1 and CDR2 sequences are LNHDA and SQIVND (reference sequence). The CDR3 runs 13 residues. The CDR3 sequence is CASSRGLPGGYTF.